This TCR beta chain was retrieved from a study of long-term antiretroviral therapy in people with HIV. The CDR3 is made up of 13 amino acids. V dropped 3 bases and J dropped 3 bases, with 9 bases sitting between them. Germline V lookup: CDR1 ENHRY, CDR2 SYGVKD. Concerning this clone itself: Its antigen is not identified.

Findings and caveats of the study: CDR3 length ranges were narrower in HIV repertoires than in controls.

Investigators performed immunoSEQ version v3.0 at survey level. Assay used: immunoSEQ multiplex PCR; TCRdb lists only in-frame clones, some missing. The sample carries under 25,000 clones, roughly 78% recorded once. Each contributor possessed a minimum of one pre-ART and a minimum of two post-ART PBMC samples. Clinicians in the United States treated all participants with HIV. There were about 1-10 million cryopreserved PBMC in the samples before DNA extraction. This sequence joins TRBV10-3 and TRBJ2-7, with a tentative D call TRBD2 (6 bases). The sequence derives from a woman between 35 and 50 years old with HIV. This specimen consisted of unsorted PBMCs, obtained 0.2 years after starting antiretroviral therapy. For the CDR3, the DNA is TGTGCCATCAGTGAACTAGCCAGCTACGAGCAGTACTTC. This encodes CAISELASYEQYF.